Each of the 4 T cell receptor beta chains below was sequenced from the same sample in a study of metastatic and nonmetastatic thyroid tumors. TCRdb reassembled clones from the PCR reads with MiXCR. This sample has 30,000 or so clones, with about 32% found just once. All patients were treatment-naive before thyroid surgery. The specimen was blood. Receptors were obtained from a female donor with papillary thyroid cancer or a benign thyroid nodule (not recorded which). Some clones in this sample may be carry-over from other donors' samples.

This clone was counted many times. The chain carries TRBV11-2 and TRBJ2-7; maybe TRBD2 (5 bases). The length of the CDR3 is 14 residues. With 5 bases removed from V and 2 bases from J, the gap between germline ends came to 13 bases. CDR1 is SGHAT, CDR2 FQNNGV, per germline. Here the CDR3 DNA reads TGTGCCAGCAGCCCACAAGCGGTAACCTACGAGCAGTACTTC. The encoded protein is CASSPQAVTYEQYF.

This rearrangement joins TRBV19 to TRBJ2-1, with TRBD2 matching 8 bases. The CDR3 loop spans 15 amino acids. The germline gives CDR1 LNHDA, CDR2 SQIVND (reference sequence). J was trimmed by 6 bases and V by 10 bases; bases with no gene match: 14. The CDR3 sequence is CAILPRGGPCNEQFF. As DNA, the CDR3 is TGTGCCATCCTCCCCCGCGGGGGGCCCTGCAATGAGCAGTTCTTC. Filled out from reference TRBV19 and TRBJ2-1, the complete variable domain reads DGGITQSPKYLFRKEGQNVTLSCEQNLNHDAMYWYRQDPGQGLRLIYYSQIVNDFQKGDIAEGYSVSREKKESFPLTVTSAQKNPTAFYLCAILPRGGPCNEQFFGPGTRLTVL.

The chain joins TRBV20-1 to TRBJ2-7, with D perhaps TRBD1 (5 bases). The CDR3 is 13 residues long. CDR1 and CDR2 (germline): DFQATT, SNEGSKA (reference sequence). Trimming pared 3 bases from V and 2 bases from J, leaving 11 bases between. Written as DNA, the CDR3 is TGCAGTGCTAGTGCGGACAACACCTACGAGCAGTACTTC. Translation: CSASADNTYEQYF.

This sequence joins TRBV3-1 and TRBJ2-7; no definite D call. The germline gives CDR1 LGHDT, CDR2 YNNKEL (reference sequence). Trimming took off 4 bases at V and 1 base at J, with 8 bases between the two ends. This CDR3 is 13 amino acids long. The CDR3 loop reads CASSPTLSYEQYF. The CDR3 bases are TGTGCCAGCAGCCCGACCCTTTCCTACGAGCAGTACTTC.